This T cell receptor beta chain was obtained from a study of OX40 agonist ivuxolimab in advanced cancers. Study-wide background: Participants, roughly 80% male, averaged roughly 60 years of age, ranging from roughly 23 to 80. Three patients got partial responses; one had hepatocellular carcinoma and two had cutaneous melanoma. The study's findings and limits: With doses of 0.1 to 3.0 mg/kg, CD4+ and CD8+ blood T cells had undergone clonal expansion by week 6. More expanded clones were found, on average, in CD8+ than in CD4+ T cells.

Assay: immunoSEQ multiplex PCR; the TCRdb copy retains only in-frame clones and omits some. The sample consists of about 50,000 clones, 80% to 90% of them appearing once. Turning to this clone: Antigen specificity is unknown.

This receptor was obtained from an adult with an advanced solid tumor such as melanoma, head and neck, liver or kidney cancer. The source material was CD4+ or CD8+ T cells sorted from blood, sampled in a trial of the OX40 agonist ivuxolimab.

The CDR3 here is CASSLGQGGYEQYF. CDR3 in DNA: TGTGCCAGCAGCCTGGGACAGGGAGGGTACGAGCAGTACTTC. The chain combines TRBV5-4 with TRBJ2-7, with 9 bases matching TRBD1. With V trimmed by 4 bases and J by 4 bases, 6 bases remained unmatched. The CDR3 totals 14 residues. Germline lookup yields CDR1 SGHNT and CDR2 YYREEE (reference sequence).